Sequencing of this T cell receptor (beta chain) was carried out in a study of blood T cells in healthy people across ages. The CDR3 length is 14 residues. The germline gives CDR1 GTSNPN, CDR2 SVGIG (reference sequence). The ends were cut back, 0 bases at V and 8 bases at J, with 13 bases in the middle. Remarks on this clonotype: Its antigen is not identified.

Study-wide results and limits: While age rose, TCR beta diversity per million T cells dropped in a roughly linear way.

A J-beta primer mix and a sample-barcoded 5' primer were used in a second PCR of roughly 6 to 12 cycles. The authors tagged each cDNA molecule using a template-switch adaptor with 12 random nucleotides. TCRdb processed the 5' RACE reads anew with MiXCR; each CDR3 protein has one entry. The sample has 550,000 to 600,000 distinct CDR3 sequences; 27% are singletons. This chain joins TRBV30 and TRBJ1-4; TRBD1 might be the D (5 bases). The clonotype was recovered from a woman between 70 and 85 years old in good health. Sequenced sample: blood. The CDR3 coding sequence is TGTGCCTGGAGTGTCTGGGGTCAGGGAGAAAAACTGTTTTTT. It codes for CAWSVWGQGEKLFF.